Below are 11 T cell receptor beta chains sequenced from a single sample in a study of blood T cell repertoires in COVID-19 (TCRdb year 2020). Preparation of the library involved the immunoSEQ multiplex PCR assay. What TCRdb holds here is the immuneACCESS table cut down to in-frame rearrangements. Part of the clones is not present; checked against another copy, under half of the missing clones reflect an unresolved V gene, and the others are unexplained. The sample data list over 200,000 clones, and about 80% of these were observed just once. Roughly 15% of the sample lies in the top ten. The sequencing sample was made of PBMCs or T cells enriched from blood (not recorded which). These receptors were taken from a man aged 35 to 55 who had recovered from COVID-19.

The rearrangement joins TRBV19 to TRBJ1-1; tentatively, D is TRBD1 (6 bases). V shed 3 bases and J shed 11 bases, with 16 bases lying between them. Germline CDR1 and CDR2: LNHDA and SQIVND (reference sequence). The CDR3 length is 13 residues. CDR3 nucleotides: TGTGCCAGTAGTATGGATGGAGGGGGGGCGGCTTTCTTT. This codes for CASSMDGGGAAFF.

The V call is TRBV5-1, the J call TRBJ2-3; 12 nucleotides align to TRBD2. The V gene's germline CDR1 is SGHRS and CDR2 YFSETQ. Germline trimming cut 7 bases from V and 2 bases from J; bases unmatched to any gene: 8. The CDR3 spans 16 residues. This CDR3 is CASLRLAGGPTDTQYF. CDR3 bases: TGCGCCAGCCTCCGGCTAGCGGGGGGGCCCACAGATACGCAGTATTTT.

The rearrangement links TRBV5-4 to TRBJ1-2; 7 bases are a match to TRBD1. The V gene's germline CDR1 is SGHNT and CDR2 YYREEE (reference sequence). The length of the CDR3 is 13 residues. V lost 3 bases to trimming and J lost 5 bases; unmatched junction nucleotides: 4. DNA for the CDR3: TGTGCCAGCAGCTCAGGGGGTCCGTATGGCTACACCTTC. Amino acids: CASSSGGPYGYTF.

The chain combines TRBV19 with TRBJ1-4; 7 bases agree with TRBD1. Germline V gives CDR1 LNHDA, CDR2 SQIVND (reference sequence). J lost 6 bases, V lost 3 bases, and 7 bases had no gene match. CDR3 length equals 15 residues. The chain's CDR3 is CASSMLDRDDEKLFF. CDR3 in DNA: TGTGCCAGTAGTATGCTCGACAGGGACGATGAAAAACTGTTTTTT.

The V gene is TRBV28, the J gene TRBJ2-1; possible D gene TRBD2, 6 bases. Germline CDR1 is MDHEN and CDR2 is SYDVKM. Trimming stripped 7 bases from V and 9 bases from J, with 19 bases between. This CDR3 comprises 14 residues. CDR3: CASKAGGHQSEQFF. The CDR3, as DNA: TGTGCCAGCAAAGCCGGGGGTCATCAATCTGAGCAGTTCTTC.

This chain connects TRBV5-1 to TRBJ2-7, with D possibly TRBD2 on 6 matching bases. This CDR3 comprises 15 residues. Trimming took off 3 bases at V and 0 bases at J, with 13 bases between the two ends. The germline gives CDR1 SGHRS, CDR2 YFSETQ. CDR3: CASSSTGLRSYEQYF. The CDR3 DNA is TGCGCCAGCAGCTCGACGGGACTCCGCTCCTACGAGCAGTACTTC.

This rearrangement joins TRBV7-9 to TRBJ1-6; no definite D call. The V end lost 0 bases, the J end lost 10 bases, and 19 bases lay between the germline ends. CDR1 is SEHNR and CDR2 is FQNEAQ in the germline V gene (reference sequence). This CDR3 spans 17 amino acids. The CDR3 sequence: CASSLALMAAGVSPLHF. DNA of the CDR3: TGTGCCAGCAGCTTAGCGCTTATGGCGGCGGGAGTCTCACCCCTCCACTTT.

The V and J genes are TRBV28 and TRBJ1-1; D is possibly TRBD1 (6 bases). This CDR3 has 16 amino acids. Trimming left V 7 bases short and J 0 bases short, with 18 bases between. The germline CDR1 and CDR2 sequences are MDHEN and SYDVKM. CDR3 sequence: CASNARGRGMNTEAFF. The CDR3 region has the DNA TGTGCCAGCAATGCCAGGGGTAGAGGCATGAACACTGAAGCTTTCTTT. The complete variable domain, with remaining parts taken from reference TRBV28 and TRBJ1-1, reads DVKVTQSSRYLVKRTGEKVFLECVQDMDHENMFWYRQDPGLGLRLIYFSYDVKMKEKGDIPEGYSVSREKKERFSLILESASTNQTSMYLCASNARGRGMNTEAFFGQGTRLTVV.

A few counts support this clone. V usage is TRBV7-2 and J usage is TRBJ1-1; D not certain. Trimming removed 8 bases from V and 1 base from J, with 11 bases in between. CDR3 length: 13 amino acids. Germline assignment: CDR1 SGHTA and CDR2 FQGNSA. The CDR3: CASLPRGNTEAFF. In nucleotides, the CDR3 is TGTGCCAGCCTCCCCCGCGGGAACACTGAAGCTTTCTTT.

V is TRBV7-3 and J is TRBJ2-1, with TRBD2 identical over 11 bases. Germline CDR1 is SGHTA and CDR2 is FQGTGA. Germline trimming cut 5 bases from V and 9 bases from J; bases unmatched to any gene: 9. This CDR3 has 15 amino acids. This CDR3 reads CASSLIAGGPSEQFF. In nucleotides, the CDR3 is TGTGCCAGCAGCCTTATAGCGGGAGGGCCTAGTGAGCAGTTCTTC.

The chain is built from TRBV29-1 and TRBJ2-6; 11 nucleotides match TRBD1. The trim removed 4 bases at V and 1 base at J, leaving 6 bases unmatched. There are 17 residues in the CDR3. The germline V gene encodes CDR1 SQVTM and CDR2 ANQGSEA. This CDR3 reads CSVGMGQGVSGANVLTF. The CDR3 nucleotides are TGCAGCGTTGGAATGGGACAGGGGGTATCTGGGGCCAACGTCCTGACTTTC.